This is a list of T cell receptor beta chains from one sample in a study of Ad26.COV2.S vaccination and SARS-CoV-2 variants. Data came from immunoSEQ multiplex PCR; TCRdb stores just in-frame clones and leaves some out. The repertoire consists of approximately 480,000 clones, with approximately 88% occurring once and the leading ten covering 9.5% to 15%. Sequencing was performed on peripheral blood, taken in a trial of Ad26.COV2.S vaccine versus placebo. The source is a person aged 18-65 years who received the Ad26.COV2.S COVID-19 vaccine or a placebo. Each CDR3 is given with its conserved first and last residue. Each record gives: D gene, V gene, J gene, clone size, CDR3 DNA, CDR3 protein. The D gene is left open where the match is weak. Clone size is not always given. Where it is, it says once, few, many or a class for expanded clones.

D: .; V: TRBV6-5; J: TRBJ2-7; size: once; DNA: TGTGCCAGCAGTTACCGCACAGGCTCCTACGAGCAGTACTTC; CDR3: CASSYRTGSYEQYF
D: .; V: TRBV30; J: TRBJ1-5; size: .; DNA: TGTGCCTGGGGAGACAGTAGCAATCAGCCCCAGCATTTT; CDR3: CAWGDSSNQPQHF
D: .; V: TRBV6-1; J: TRBJ2-1; size: .; DNA: TGTGCCAGCAGTGAACTAGGGGCAGGGGGGGGTGAGCAGTTCTTC; CDR3: CASSELGAGGGEQFF
D: .; V: TRBV30; J: TRBJ2-2; size: .; DNA: TGTGCCTGGAGCTTCGCCCCGAACACCGGGGAGCTGTTTTTT; CDR3: CAWSFAPNTGELFF
D: .; V: TRBV14; J: TRBJ2-2; size: .; DNA: TGTGCCAGCAGCCAAGAGACGTCCGTCCACACCGGGGAGCTGTTTTTT; CDR3: CASSQETSVHTGELFF
D: .; V: TRBV29-1; J: TRBJ2-1; size: .; DNA: TGCAGCGTTGAGGCCTTGGTCGATGAGCAGTTCTTC; CDR3: CSVEALVDEQFF
D: .; V: TRBV28; J: TRBJ1-5; size: .; DNA: TGTGCCAGCAGTTCCAACACCAGGGGTAGCAATCAGCCCCAGCATTTT; CDR3: CASSSNTRGSNQPQHF
D: .; V: TRBV3-1/TRBV3-2; J: TRBJ2-1; size: .; DNA: TGTGCCAGCAGCCAAGCGGGTGGTGAGCAGTTCTTC; CDR3: CASSQAGGEQFF
D: TRBD2; V: TRBV4-2; J: TRBJ2-7; size: .; DNA: TGTGCCAGCAGCCCCGGACTAGCCGAGGAGCAGTACTTC; CDR3: CASSPGLAEEQYF
D: TRBD1; V: TRBV6-5; J: TRBJ1-2; size: few; DNA: TGTGCCAGCAGTACACAGGGGGCCTATGGCTACACCTTC; CDR3: CASSTQGAYGYTF
D: .; V: TRBV7-2; J: TRBJ2-7; size: .; DNA: TGTGCCAGCAGCGACACCGGGACACCCTTCTACGAGCAGTACTTC; CDR3: CASSDTGTPFYEQYF
D: TRBD2; V: TRBV19; J: TRBJ2-3; size: .; DNA: TGTGCCAGTAGTACCCCCCTAGGGGCGGGGGGGACAGATACGCAGTATTTT; CDR3: CASSTPLGAGGTDTQYF
D: TRBD1; V: TRBV7-3; J: TRBJ2-1; size: .; DNA: TGTGCCAGCAGCTCTTGGGACAGACGGATAAACAATGAGCAGTTCTTC; CDR3: CASSSWDRRINNEQFF
D: TRBD1; V: TRBV30; J: TRBJ2-7; size: .; DNA: TGTGCCACAGGGGGCAGCCACGAGCAGTACTTC; CDR3: CATGGSHEQYF
D: .; V: TRBV3-1/TRBV3-2; J: TRBJ1-2; size: .; DNA: TGTGCCAGCGGCCTTAGGACAGCTAACTATGGCTACACCTTC; CDR3: CASGLRTANYGYTF